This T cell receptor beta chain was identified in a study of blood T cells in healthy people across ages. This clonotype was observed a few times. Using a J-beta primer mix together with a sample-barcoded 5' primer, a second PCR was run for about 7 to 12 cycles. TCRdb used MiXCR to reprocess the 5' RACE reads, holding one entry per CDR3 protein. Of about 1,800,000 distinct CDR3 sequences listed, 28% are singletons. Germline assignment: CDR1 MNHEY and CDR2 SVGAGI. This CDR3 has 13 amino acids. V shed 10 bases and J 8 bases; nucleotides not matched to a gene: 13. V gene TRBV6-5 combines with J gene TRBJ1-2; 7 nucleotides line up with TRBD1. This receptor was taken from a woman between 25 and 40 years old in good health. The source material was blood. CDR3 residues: CAIRPNRGGGYTF. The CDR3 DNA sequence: TGTGCCATCCGGCCCAACAGGGGTGGAGGCTACACCTTC.